This T cell receptor beta chain was sequenced during a study of shared clonotypes between healthy human individuals. Findings and caveats of the study: Represented diversity, genetic and exposure-history alike, was limited by few donors.

Points on this clone: Its antigen remains unidentified.

The germline gives CDR1 MGHDK, CDR2 SYGVNS. The CDR3 sequence is 15 residues long. The germline V and J ends were trimmed by 8 bases and 3 bases, with 17 bases remaining between them. The assay ran at deep level. Measured with immunoSEQ multiplex PCR; TCRdb has only the in-frame clones, and not every one. The repertoire includes about 2.1 million clones, about 93% of them detected once, and less than 2% sits in the top ten. Naive CD8 cells were CD45RO-negative, positively selected for CCR7, excluding terminally differentiated effector memory CD45RA+ cells. The specimen was naive CD8+ T cells from PBMCs. The clonotype comes from a man between 18 and 29 years old in good health. Some clones in this sample may be carry-over from other donors' samples. The V and J genes are TRBV25-1 and TRBJ2-1; TRBD2 might be the D (6 bases). The CDR3 region is CASRVGGILYNEQFF. The DNA of the CDR3 is TGTGCCAGCCGGGTCGGCGGGATTCTCTACAATGAGCAGTTCTTC.